A single sample is the source of the 15 T cell receptor beta chains below, sequenced in a study of blood T cell repertoires in COVID-19. Clones were read by immunoSEQ multiplex PCR, and TCRdb kept only the in-frame ones, dropping some. This table holds some 490,000 clones, 70% to 90% found once. Source material: peripheral blood. Source of these receptors: a human donor in a cohort sampled during active COVID-19.

Here the CDR3 DNA reads TGTGCCAGCAGCTTGGCGCAGGGTCCGACTGAAGCTTTCTTT. Its translation is CASSLAQGPTEAFF. This rearrangement joins TRBV5-4 to TRBJ1-1; TRBD1 is a possible D gene (5 bases). The CDR3 is 14 amino acids. V lost 0 bases, J lost 5 bases, and 11 bases lay in between. Germline lookup yields CDR1 SGHNT and CDR2 YYREEE (reference sequence).

About this clone itself: This sample includes further DNA sequences coding for the same CDR3. The chain couples TRBV5-1 to TRBJ2-5, with unresolved D. Germline lookup yields CDR1 SGHRS and CDR2 YFSETQ. The germline V and J ends were trimmed by 0 bases and 4 bases, with 4 bases remaining between them. CDR3 length: 12 residues. CDR3 DNA: TGCGCCAGCAGCTTGGCCGGAGAGACCCAGTACTTC. Translating it yields CASSLAGETQYF.

V usage is TRBV3-1 (or the pseudogene TRBV3-2) and J usage is TRBJ2-6; the D gene is possibly TRBD2 (5 bases). The CDR3 loop spans 16 amino acids. Trimming left V 0 bases short and J 4 bases short, with 10 bases between. Germline-derived CDR1 and CDR2 are LGHDT and YNNKEL (reference sequence). This CDR3 reads CASSQDMTGGANVLTF. CDR3 DNA sequence: TGTGCCAGCAGCCAAGATATGACGGGGGGGGCCAACGTCCTGACTTTC.

The V call is TRBV27, the J call TRBJ2-3; 7 nucleotides line up with TRBD1. Germline CDR1 reads MNHEY; CDR2 reads SMNVEV (reference sequence). V gave up 5 bases and J gave up 4 bases; unmatched junction bases: 24. The CDR3 covers 20 residues. The chain's CDR3 is CASSLRQGVSLFEFPDTQYF. The CDR3 nucleotides read TGTGCCAGCAGTCTCCGACAGGGAGTAAGTCTCTTCGAGTTTCCAGATACGCAGTATTTT.

The V gene is TRBV5-4, the J gene TRBJ2-1, with a weak D call TRBD2 (5 bases). The CDR3 covers 14 residues. Per the germline V gene, CDR1 is SGHNT and CDR2 is YYREEE (reference sequence). Trimming shortened V by 3 bases and J by 0 bases, and 7 bases separated the two germline ends. The CDR3 reads CASSSSSSYNEQFF. DNA for the CDR3: TGTGCCAGCAGCTCTAGCAGCTCCTACAATGAGCAGTTCTTC.

This chain joins TRBV21-1 and TRBJ2-7; the table names TRBD2, a call not compared with the DNA. TRBV21-1 is designated a pseudogene. This CDR3 is built from 18 residues. CDR3 region: CASSKVGLAGARSYEQYF. CDR3 coding DNA: TGTGCCAGCAGCAAAGTAGGACTAGCGGGAGCGCGCTCCTACGAGCAGTACTTC.

This clone came up once. The rearrangement joins TRBV2 to TRBJ1-2; a weak D match, TRBD1 (6 bases). Deletions cut 6 bases from V and 2 bases from J, with 7 bases between. The CDR3 is 12 residues long. CDR1 and CDR2 from the germline V gene are SNHLY and FYNNEI. CDR3 bases: TGTGCCAGCAGAGGACAGAACTATGGCTACACCTTC. Translating gives CASRGQNYGYTF.

V and J are TRBV28 and TRBJ2-7; maybe TRBD1 (5 bases). The V end lost 2 bases, the J end lost 6 bases, and 23 bases lay between the germline ends. Per the germline V gene, CDR1 is MDHEN and CDR2 is SYDVKM. The CDR3 is 17 residues long. The CDR3 DNA reads as TGTGCCAGCAGTTTAAGCCTCCCCGGCAGGGTAGGCGGCGAGCAGTACTTC. Translation gives CASSLSLPGRVGGEQYF.

The V call is TRBV6-5, the J call TRBJ2-7; 8 nucleotides match TRBD1. J lost 7 bases, V lost 2 bases, and 13 bases had no gene match. The CDR3 contains 16 residues. Germline assignment: CDR1 MNHEY and CDR2 SVGAGI. Here the CDR3 reads CASSYPGATGVREQYF. DNA of the CDR3: TGTGCCAGCAGTTACCCGGGGGCGACAGGGGTAAGGGAGCAGTACTTC.

The V and J genes are TRBV5-1 and TRBJ2-7; 9 nucleotides agree with TRBD2. V was pared by 2 bases and J by 2 bases, with 2 bases of the junction left unmatched. Germline-derived CDR1 and CDR2 are SGHRS and YFSETQ. This CDR3 spans 14 amino acids. The CDR3: CASSFSGSPYEQYF. The CDR3 region has the DNA TGCGCCAGCAGCTTTAGCGGGAGCCCCTACGAGCAGTACTTC.

The chain couples TRBV2 to TRBJ1-3; tentatively, D is TRBD1 (5 bases). The CDR3 spans 15 residues. V lost 7 bases and J 4 bases, leaving 17 bases between the germline ends. Germline V gene lookup returns CDR1 SNHLY and CDR2 FYNNEI. The CDR3 protein is CASIDRRAGGNTIYF. DNA of the CDR3: TGTGCCAGCATAGACAGAAGGGCGGGGGGAAACACCATATATTTT.

The CDR3 DNA reads TGTGCCAGCAGCCGCCTAGCGGGGGACGAGCAGTACTTC. Amino acids: CASSRLAGDEQYF. The rearrangement links TRBV6-5 to TRBJ2-7; 10 bases align to TRBD2. Germline CDR1 reads MNHEY; CDR2 reads SVGAGI. The V segment lost 6 bases and the J segment 5 bases; nucleotides outside the gene matches: 4. CDR3 size: 13 residues.

This clone was seen only once. The chain recombines TRBV30 with TRBJ2-7; TRBD1 might be the D (5 bases). This CDR3 is built from 13 residues. V lost 1 base, J lost 2 bases, and 9 bases lay in between. In germline, CDR1 is GTSNPN, CDR2 SVGIG (reference sequence). The CDR3 nucleotides are TGTGCCTGGAGTGAAGACAGAACCTACGAGCAGTACTTC. Amino acid sequence: CAWSEDRTYEQYF.

This chain links TRBV4-2 with TRBJ2-5; maybe TRBD2 (5 bases). The V gene lost 3 bases and the J gene lost 4 bases, with 9 bases spanning the gap. Germline V gene lookup returns CDR1 LGHNA and CDR2 YNFKEQ. The CDR3 spans 13 residues. The CDR3, as DNA: TGTGCCAGCAGCCAGGACTTCCTAGAGACCCAGTACTTC. Translated, it gives CASSQDFLETQYF.

V and J are TRBV7-9 and TRBJ2-1; TRBD1 aligns across 7 bases. The ends lost 2 bases at V and 8 bases at J; junction bases unmatched: 9. There are 15 residues in the CDR3. From germline, CDR1 is SEHNR and CDR2 FQNEAQ (reference sequence). This CDR3 is CASSLTYRGDDEQFF. DNA for the CDR3: TGTGCCAGCAGCTTAACCTACAGGGGCGACGATGAGCAGTTCTTC.